This TCR beta chain emerged from a study of CD8 T cells in Susac syndrome. This clonotype was detected only a few times. CDR3 length: 14 residues. V shed 5 bases and J 5 bases; nucleotides not matched to a gene: 6. Germline-derived CDR1 and CDR2 are SGHVS and FNYEAQ. With random hexamers, 0.5 to 1 ug RNA was reverse transcribed. One entry per CDR3 protein, called by TCRdb with MiXCR from the immunoSEQ multiplex PCR reads. In the table there are around 140,000 distinct CDR3 sequences, around 85% of which are singletons. The rearrangement joins TRBV7-6 to TRBJ1-2; the match to TRBD1 covers 9 bases. This TCR came from a human donor with multiple sclerosis. Sequenced input: CD8+ T cells from PBMCs. The CDR3 DNA is TGTGCCAGCAGCCAAGCCGGGACAGGGTATGGCTACACCTTC. This gives the protein CASSQAGTGYGYTF.